This note documents a single T cell receptor (beta chain) sequence. Its antigen is undetermined. Stated time point: week 23, last vaccination. What each vaccine dose contained was 300 ug of mutant IDH1 20-mer peptide, accompanied by topical imiquimod. This entry belongs to a study of a mutant IDH1 vaccine in newly diagnosed glioma. The wider study: The patients were given eight vaccinations, one each in weeks 1, 3, 5, 7, 11, 15, 19 and 23. Patients began vaccination 4-6 weeks after radiotherapy alone, or with temozolomide cycles. Treated patients comprised roughly 60% males and around 38% females, mean age 40.4 years.

Profiled with immunoSEQ multiplex PCR; TCRdb holds only in-frame clones, not every one. The sample yields tens of thousands of clones, 60% to 85% seen once. Sequencing used PBMCs, obtained from a glioma patient whose treatment included an IDH1 peptide vaccine. The origin of this receptor is a woman aged 35 to 49 with glioma. Some clones in this sample may be carry-over from other donors' samples.

The CDR3 coding sequence is TGTGCCAGCATTCTCAGGGGGTATGGCTACACCTTC. As protein: CASILRGYGYTF. This rearrangement joins TRBV28 to TRBJ1-2, with 7 nucleotides matching TRBD1. The CDR3 length is 12 residues. The J segment lost 5 bases and the V segment lost 7 bases, leaving 4 bases of the junction unmatched. Germline V lookup: CDR1 MDHEN, CDR2 SYDVKM.